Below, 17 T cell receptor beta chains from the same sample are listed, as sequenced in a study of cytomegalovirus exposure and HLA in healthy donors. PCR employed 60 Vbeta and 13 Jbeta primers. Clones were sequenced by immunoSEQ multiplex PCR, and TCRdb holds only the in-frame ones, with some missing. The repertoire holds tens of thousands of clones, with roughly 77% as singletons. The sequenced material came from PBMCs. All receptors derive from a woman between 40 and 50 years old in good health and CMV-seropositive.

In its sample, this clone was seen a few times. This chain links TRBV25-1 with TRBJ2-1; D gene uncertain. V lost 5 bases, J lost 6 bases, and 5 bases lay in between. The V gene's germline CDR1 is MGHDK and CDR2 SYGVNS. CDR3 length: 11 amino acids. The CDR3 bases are TGTGCCAGCAGTACCGGCAATGAGCAGTTCTTC. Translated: CASSTGNEQFF.

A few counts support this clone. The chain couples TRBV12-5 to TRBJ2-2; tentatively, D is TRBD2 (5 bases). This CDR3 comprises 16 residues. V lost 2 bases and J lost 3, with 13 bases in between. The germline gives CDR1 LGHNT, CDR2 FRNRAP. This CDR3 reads CASGLHAAAYTGELFF. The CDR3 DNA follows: TGTGCTAGTGGTTTGCACGCAGCGGCCTACACCGGGGAGCTGTTTTTT.

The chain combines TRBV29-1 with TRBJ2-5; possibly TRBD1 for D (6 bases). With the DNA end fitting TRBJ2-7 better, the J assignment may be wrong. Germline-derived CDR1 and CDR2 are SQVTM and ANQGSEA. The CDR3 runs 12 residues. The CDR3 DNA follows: TGCAGCGCACTCCGGGACAAGTACGAGCAGTACTTC. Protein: CSALRDKYEQYF.

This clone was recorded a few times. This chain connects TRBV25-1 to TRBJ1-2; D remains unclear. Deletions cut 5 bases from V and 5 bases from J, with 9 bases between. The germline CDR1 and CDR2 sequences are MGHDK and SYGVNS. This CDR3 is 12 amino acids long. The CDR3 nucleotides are TGTGCCAGCAGTACCTCGGGGTATGGCTACACCTTC. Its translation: CASSTSGYGYTF.

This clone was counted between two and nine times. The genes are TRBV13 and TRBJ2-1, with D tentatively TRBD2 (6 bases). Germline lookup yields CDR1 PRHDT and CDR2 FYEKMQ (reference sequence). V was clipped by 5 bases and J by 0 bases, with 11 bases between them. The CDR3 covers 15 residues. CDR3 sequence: CASSAGTGSYNEQFF. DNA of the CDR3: TGTGCCAGCAGCGCAGGGACTGGCTCCTACAATGAGCAGTTCTTC.

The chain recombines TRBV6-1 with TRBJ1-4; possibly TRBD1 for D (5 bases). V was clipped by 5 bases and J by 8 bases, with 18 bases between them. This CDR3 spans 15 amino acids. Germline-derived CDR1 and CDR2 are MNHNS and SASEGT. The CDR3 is CASSSRPIRGEKLFF. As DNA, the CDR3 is TGTGCCAGCAGTTCCCGTCCCATTCGGGGGGAAAAACTGTTTTTT.

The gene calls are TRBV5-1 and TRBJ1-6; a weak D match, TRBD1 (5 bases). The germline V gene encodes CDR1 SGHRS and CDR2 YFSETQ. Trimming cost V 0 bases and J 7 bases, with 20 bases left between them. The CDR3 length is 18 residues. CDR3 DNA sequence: TGCGCCAGCAGCTTGGGGAGCCGACAGCCCTGGAACAATTCACCCCTCCACTTT. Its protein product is CASSLGSRQPWNNSPLHF. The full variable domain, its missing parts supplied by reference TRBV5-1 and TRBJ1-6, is KAGVTQTPRYLIKTRGQQVTLSCSPISGHRSVSWYQQTPGQGLQFLFEYFSETQRNKGNFPGRFSGRQFSNSRSEMNVSTLELGDSALYLCASSLGSRQPWNNSPLHFGNGTRLTVT.

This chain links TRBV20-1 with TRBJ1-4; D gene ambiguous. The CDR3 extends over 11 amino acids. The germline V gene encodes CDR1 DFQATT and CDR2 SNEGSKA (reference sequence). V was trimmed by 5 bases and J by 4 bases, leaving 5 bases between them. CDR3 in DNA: TGCAGTGCTTACAGTAATGAAAAACTGTTTTTT. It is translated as CSAYSNEKLFF.

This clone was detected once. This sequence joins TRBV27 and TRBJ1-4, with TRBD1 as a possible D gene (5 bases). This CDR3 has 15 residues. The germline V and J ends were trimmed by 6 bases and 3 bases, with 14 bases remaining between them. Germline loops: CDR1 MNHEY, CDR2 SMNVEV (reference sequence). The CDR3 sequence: CASSPGGLANEKLFF. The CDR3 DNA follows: TGTGCCAGCAGCCCGGGGGGGTTAGCTAATGAAAAACTGTTTTTT. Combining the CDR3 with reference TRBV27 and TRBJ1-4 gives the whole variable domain EAQVTQNPRYLITVTGKKLTVTCSQNMNHEYMSWYRQDPGLGLRQIYYSMNVEVTDKGDVPEGYKVSRKEKRNFPLILESPSPNQTSLYFCASSPGGLANEKLFFGSGTQLSVL.

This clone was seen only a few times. CDR3 sequence: CASSEGGFGGRHYNEQFF. CDR3 nucleotide sequence: TGTGCCAGCAGTGAAGGGGGCTTCGGTGGAAGACACTACAATGAGCAGTTCTTC. The chain carries TRBV6-1 and TRBJ2-1, with D perhaps TRBD1 (5 bases). Germline CDR1 MNHNS, CDR2 SASEGT. The V end was cut by 1 base, the J end by 3 bases, with 19 bases between. The CDR3 has 18 residues.

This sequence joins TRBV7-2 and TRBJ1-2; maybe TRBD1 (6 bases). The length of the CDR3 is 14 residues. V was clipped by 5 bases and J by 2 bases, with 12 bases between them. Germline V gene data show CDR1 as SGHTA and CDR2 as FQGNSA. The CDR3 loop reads CASSLGTLNYGYTF. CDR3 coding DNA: TGTGCCAGCAGCCTCGGGACATTGAACTATGGCTACACCTTC.

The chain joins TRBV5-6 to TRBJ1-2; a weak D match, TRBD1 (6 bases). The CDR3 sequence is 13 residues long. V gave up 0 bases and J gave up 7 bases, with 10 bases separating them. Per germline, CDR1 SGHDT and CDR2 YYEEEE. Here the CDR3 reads CASSLGGGSGYTF. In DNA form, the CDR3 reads TGTGCCAGCAGCTTGGGGGGGGGCTCTGGCTACACCTTC.

This CDR3 reads CAIGTSGGAVGEQFF. CDR3 in DNA: TGTGCCATCGGGACTAGCGGGGGGGCCGTGGGTGAGCAGTTCTTC. The genes are TRBV10-3 and TRBJ2-1, with 16 nucleotides matching TRBD2. The CDR3 runs to 15 residues. Losses at the gene ends were 8 bases for V and 9 bases for J; bases not matched to a gene: 7. Germline CDR1 and CDR2: ENHRY and SYGVKD.

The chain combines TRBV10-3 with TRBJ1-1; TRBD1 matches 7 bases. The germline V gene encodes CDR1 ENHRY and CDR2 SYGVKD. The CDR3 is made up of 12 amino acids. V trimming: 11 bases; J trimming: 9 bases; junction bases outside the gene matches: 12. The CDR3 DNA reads TGTGCCGCCACTGGGACAGATAAAAAAGCTTTCTTT. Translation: CAATGTDKKAFF.

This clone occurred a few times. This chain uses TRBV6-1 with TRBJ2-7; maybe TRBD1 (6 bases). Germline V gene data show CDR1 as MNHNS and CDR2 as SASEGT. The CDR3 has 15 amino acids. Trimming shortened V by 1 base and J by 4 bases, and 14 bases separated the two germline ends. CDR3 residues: CASSEEGARGYEQYF. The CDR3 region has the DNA TGTGCCAGCAGTGAAGAAGGAGCGAGGGGGTACGAGCAGTACTTC.

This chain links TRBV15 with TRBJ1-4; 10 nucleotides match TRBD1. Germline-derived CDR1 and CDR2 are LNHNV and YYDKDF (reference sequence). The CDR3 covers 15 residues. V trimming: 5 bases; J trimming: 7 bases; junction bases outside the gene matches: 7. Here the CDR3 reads CATSGTRDRGEKLFF. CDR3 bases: TGTGCCACCAGCGGAACCCGGGACAGGGGTGAAAAACTGTTTTTT.

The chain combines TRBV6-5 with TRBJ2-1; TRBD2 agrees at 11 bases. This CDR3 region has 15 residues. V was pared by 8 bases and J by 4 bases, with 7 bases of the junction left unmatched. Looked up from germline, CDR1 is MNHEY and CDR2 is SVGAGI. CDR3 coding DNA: TGTGCCAGCCGTACCCTAGCGGGGGGATACAATGAGCAGTTCTTC. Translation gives CASRTLAGGYNEQFF.